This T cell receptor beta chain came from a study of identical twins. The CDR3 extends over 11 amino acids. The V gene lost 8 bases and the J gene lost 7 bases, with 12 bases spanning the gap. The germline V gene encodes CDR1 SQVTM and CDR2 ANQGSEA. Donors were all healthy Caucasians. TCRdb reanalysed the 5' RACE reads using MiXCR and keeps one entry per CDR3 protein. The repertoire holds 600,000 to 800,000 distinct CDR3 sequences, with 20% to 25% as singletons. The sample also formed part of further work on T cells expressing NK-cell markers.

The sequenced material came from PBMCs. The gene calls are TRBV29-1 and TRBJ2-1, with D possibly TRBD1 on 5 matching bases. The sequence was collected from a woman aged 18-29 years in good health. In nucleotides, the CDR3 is TGCAGCACGGACATCGTGAATGAGCAGTTCTTC. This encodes CSTDIVNEQFF.